The 23 T cell receptor beta chains listed next were all sequenced from one sample in a study of blood T cell repertoires in COVID-19. The repertoire was sequenced with immunoSEQ multiplex PCR; TCRdb's copy has only in-frame clones and lacks some. Among 100,000 to 120,000 clones listed, roughly 87% were seen once. Sequencing input: peripheral blood. All receptors come from a human donor in a cohort sampled during active COVID-19.

The J gene is TRBJ1-1, the V gene TRBV7-6; 8 bases map to TRBD1. The CDR3 is made up of 15 amino acids. Looked up from germline, CDR1 is SGHVS and CDR2 is FNYEAQ. Trimming cost V 5 bases and J 3 bases; bases outside gene matches: 8. The CDR3 region is CASSKSQGAYTEAFF. The CDR3 bases are TGTGCCAGCAGCAAGTCTCAGGGGGCTTACACTGAAGCTTTCTTT.

The rearrangement joins TRBV5-1 to TRBJ2-5; 8 bases align to TRBD2. The germline CDR1 and CDR2 sequences are SGHRS and YFSETQ. Losses at the gene ends were 0 bases for V and 2 bases for J; bases not matched to a gene: 3. The CDR3 extends over 15 amino acids. The CDR3 loop reads CASSLAGGPQETQYF. In DNA form, the CDR3 reads TGCGCCAGCAGCTTGGCGGGAGGGCCGCAAGAGACCCAGTACTTC.

This clone was recorded once. The chain combines TRBV5-4 with TRBJ1-3; D perhaps matches TRBD1 (6 bases). The germline V gene encodes CDR1 SGHNT and CDR2 YYREEE (reference sequence). CDR3 length equals 14 residues. The ends were cut back, 1 base at V and 6 bases at J, with 11 bases in the middle. CDR3 loop: CASSLTGRENTIYF. CDR3 DNA: TGTGCCAGCAGCTTGACAGGGAGAGAAAACACCATATATTTT. The complete variable domain, with remaining parts taken from reference TRBV5-4 and TRBJ1-3, reads ETGVTQSPTHLIKTRGQQVTLRCSSQSGHNTVSWYQQALGQGPQFIFQYYREEENGRGNFPPRFSGLQFPNYSSELNVNALELDDSALYLCASSLTGRENTIYFGEGSWLTVV.

V usage is TRBV11-2 and J usage is TRBJ1-5; TRBD1 might be the D (5 bases). Germline loops: CDR1 SGHAT, CDR2 FQNNGV. V was trimmed by 5 bases and J by 4 bases, leaving 6 bases between them. This CDR3 has 12 residues. In DNA, the CDR3 is TGTGCCAGCAGCAGGGGAAATCAGCCCCAGCATTTT. Its protein product is CASSRGNQPQHF.

The rearrangement uses TRBV6-5 and TRBJ2-7; 9 bases align to TRBD1. CDR1 and CDR2 from the germline V gene are MNHEY and SVGAGI. The CDR3 loop spans 14 amino acids. Trimming removed 6 bases from V and 4 bases from J; junction bases left unmatched: 7. The CDR3 reads CASSPQGAAYEQYF. The CDR3 DNA is TGTGCCAGCAGCCCACAGGGGGCCGCTTACGAGCAGTACTTC.

This clone was found once. Sequence at one end of the junction differs from germline and may be a read error. J is TRBJ1-2 and V is TRBV6-5; TRBD1 might be the D (6 bases). Germline CDR1 reads MNHEY; CDR2 reads SVGAGI. This CDR3 has 13 residues. CDR3 DNA sequence: TGTGCCAGCAGGATGCGTGAGCGACAGGAAGGGGTCTTC. Its translation: CASRMRERQEGVF.

The chain carries TRBV7-9 and TRBJ1-4; 8 bases fit TRBD1. V lost 5 bases, J lost 8 bases, and 10 bases stayed unmatched. The CDR3 sequence is 15 residues long. Germline V gives CDR1 SEHNR, CDR2 FQNEAQ (reference sequence). CDR3 nucleotide sequence: TGTGCCAGCAGCCCCAAGGGACAGGCAGGGGAAAAACTGTTTTTT. It codes for CASSPKGQAGEKLFF.

The chain is built from TRBV19 and TRBJ2-2; TRBD1 is a possible D gene (5 bases). Germline lookup yields CDR1 LNHDA and CDR2 SQIVND (reference sequence). The V and J ends lost 7 bases and 7 bases respectively, with 19 bases between them. The CDR3 has 15 residues. The CDR3 spells CASKPYPSQGGELFF. CDR3 coding DNA: TGTGCCAGTAAACCATACCCTTCGCAGGGCGGGGAGCTGTTTTTT. The full variable domain, completed using reference TRBV19 and TRBJ2-2, is DGGITQSPKYLFRKEGQNVTLSCEQNLNHDAMYWYRQDPGQGLRLIYYSQIVNDFQKGDIAEGYSVSREKKESFPLTVTSAQKNPTAFYLCASKPYPSQGGELFFGEGSRLTVL.

CDR3 DNA sequence: TGTGCCAGCAGCCTTGCGGGGGCGGCCTATGGCTACACCTTC. It translates to CASSLAGAAYGYTF. This chain links TRBV6-5 with TRBJ1-2, with a tentative D call TRBD1 (6 bases). CDR1 MNHEY and CDR2 SVGAGI come from the germline V gene. The CDR3 is 14 residues long. The V end lost 6 bases, the J end lost 4 bases, and 15 bases lay between the germline ends.

This rearrangement joins TRBV11-2 to TRBJ1-5, with D unclear. Germline V lookup: CDR1 SGHAT, CDR2 FQNNGV. V was clipped by 2 bases and J by 2 bases, with 7 bases between them. The CDR3 is 14 amino acids. This chain's CDR3 is CASSLKGGNQPQHF. CDR3 nucleotide sequence: TGTGCCAGCAGCTTAAAGGGAGGCAATCAGCCCCAGCATTTT.

This sequence joins TRBV19 and TRBJ2-6; a possible D gene is TRBD2 (6 bases). CDR1 and CDR2 from the germline V gene are LNHDA and SQIVND (reference sequence). Trimming removed 3 bases from V and 2 bases from J, with 8 bases in between. There are 15 residues in the CDR3. In nucleotides, the CDR3 is TGTGCCAGTAGTATGGGGGGTGCTGGGGCCAACGTCCTGACTTTC. Translation gives CASSMGGAGANVLTF.

The chain recombines TRBV7-3 with TRBJ2-4, with a weak D call TRBD2 (6 bases). The CDR3 loop spans 13 amino acids. Deletions cut 5 bases from V and 8 bases from J, with 13 bases between. Germline CDR1 is SGHTA and CDR2 is FQGTGA. In nucleotides, the CDR3 is TGTGCCAGCAGCCCCCTACCGGGGGACATTCAGTACTTC. Its translation is CASSPLPGDIQYF.

This clone was observed a few times. The chain joins TRBV19 to TRBJ1-2, with D uncertain. Looked up from germline, CDR1 is LNHDA and CDR2 is SQIVND (reference sequence). Trimming shortened V by 1 base and J by 7 bases, and 16 bases separated the two germline ends. The CDR3 loop spans 15 amino acids. CDR3: CASSIGRLAEAGYTF. As DNA, the CDR3 is TGTGCCAGTAGTATAGGAAGGTTGGCAGAGGCTGGCTACACCTTC.

The genes are TRBV5-1 and TRBJ1-1; weak D call: TRBD1 (5 bases). CDR3 length: 17 residues. The V end was cut by 4 bases, the J end by 4 bases, with 23 bases between. Germline V gene lookup returns CDR1 SGHRS and CDR2 YFSETQ. In DNA, the CDR3 is TGCGCCAGCAGCCACGACGTCACAGGCCCAACATTCACTGAAGCTTTCTTT. It codes for CASSHDVTGPTFTEAFF.

The V gene is TRBV6-5, the J gene TRBJ1-2; TRBD1 aligns across 9 bases. Germline loops: CDR1 MNHEY, CDR2 SVGAGI. This CDR3 spans 15 amino acids. V lost 2 bases and J lost 2; bases outside the gene matches: 3. The CDR3 is CASSYGGQGNYGYTF. The DNA for the CDR3 is TGTGCCAGCAGTTACGGAGGACAGGGGAACTATGGCTACACCTTC.

The chain joins TRBV9 to TRBJ1-2; TRBD1 matches at 7 bases. The CDR3 runs 14 residues. Germline-derived CDR1 and CDR2 are SGDLS and YYNGEE. V lost 2 bases, J lost 14 bases, and 15 bases stayed unmatched. The CDR3 DNA reads TGTGCCAGCAGCGTCCTTGCCCCGGGACAGTGGGCGACCTTC. It is translated as CASSVLAPGQWATF.

In this sample, this clone turned up once. The chain employs TRBV7-3 and TRBJ2-5; tentatively, D is TRBD2 (5 bases). Germline lookup yields CDR1 SGHTA and CDR2 FQGTGA. Trimming took 1 base from V and 5 from J, leaving 17 bases between them. This CDR3 is 16 amino acids long. The CDR3 loop is CASSLNPASPGETQYF. The CDR3 bases are TGTGCCAGCAGCTTAAACCCGGCTAGCCCGGGGGAGACCCAGTACTTC.

The chain couples TRBV5-1 to TRBJ2-7, with 8 positions matching TRBD1. Germline V gives CDR1 SGHRS, CDR2 YFSETQ. The CDR3 is 14 amino acids. Unmatched junction bases numbered 7, after V lost 3 bases and J lost 5 bases. The CDR3 coding sequence is TGCGCCAGCAGCTGGTGGCAGGGGGCCGACGAGCAGTACTTC. This sequence encodes CASSWWQGADEQYF.

This chain connects TRBV2 to TRBJ1-6; 8 bases fit TRBD1. This CDR3 contains 15 residues. CDR1 SNHLY and CDR2 FYNNEI come from the germline V gene. The V gene end was trimmed by 6 bases and the J gene end by 6 bases; junction bases not matched to a gene: 7. The DNA for the CDR3 is TGTGCCAGCAGGAACCAACAGGGGGTTAATTCACCCCTCCACTTT. This translates into CASRNQQGVNSPLHF. The variable domain in full, with the rest retrieved from reference TRBV2 and TRBJ1-6, is EPEVTQTPSHQVTQMGQEVILRCVPISNHLYFYWYRQILGQKVEFLVSFYNNEISEKSEIFDDQFSVERPDGSNFTLKIRSTKLEDSAMYFCASRNQQGVNSPLHFGNGTRLTVT.

V usage is TRBV7-8 and J usage is TRBJ2-3; D possibly corresponds to TRBD1 (6 bases). Germline V lookup: CDR1 SGHVS, CDR2 FQNEAQ. The CDR3 runs to 15 residues. Trimming removed 3 bases at V and 2 bases at J, with 12 bases between. The CDR3 region has the DNA TGTGCCAGCAGCTTTACCAGGGGCCCCACAGATACGCAGTATTTT. Translating it yields CASSFTRGPTDTQYF. The variable domain in full, with the rest retrieved from reference TRBV7-8 and TRBJ2-3, is GAGVSQSPRYKVAKRGQDVALRCDPISGHVSLFWYQQALGQGPEFLTYFQNEAQLDKSGLPSDRFFAERPEGSVSTLKIQRTQQEDSAVYLCASSFTRGPTDTQYFGPGTRLTVL.

The rearrangement joins TRBV5-1 to TRBJ2-5; TRBD1 matches 7 bases. With 4 bases clipped from V and 1 base from J, the junction kept 10 bases outside the gene matches. The V gene's germline CDR1 is SGHRS and CDR2 YFSETQ. The CDR3 has 16 residues. Here the CDR3 DNA reads TGCGCCAGCAGCCCGAACCAGGGGACAGTCCAAGAGACCCAGTACTTC. As protein: CASSPNQGTVQETQYF.

V gene TRBV3-1 (or the pseudogene TRBV3-2) combines with J gene TRBJ2-2; D ambiguous. The CDR3 is 14 residues long. CDR1 and CDR2 from the germline V gene are LGHDT and YNNKEL (reference sequence). The V and J ends lost 7 bases and 5 bases respectively, with 14 bases between them. The CDR3 spells CASNNAQKTGELFF. The CDR3 coding sequence is TGTGCCAGCAACAATGCTCAGAAGACCGGGGAGCTGTTTTTT.

The chain links TRBV5-1 to TRBJ1-5; the D is unclear. The V gene lost 1 base and the J gene lost 4 bases, with 6 bases spanning the gap. This CDR3 is built from 13 residues. Per germline, CDR1 SGHRS and CDR2 YFSETQ. CDR3: CASSLRENQPQHF. The CDR3 DNA follows: TGCGCCAGCAGCTTGCGGGAAAATCAGCCCCAGCATTTT.